This T cell receptor beta chain was captured in a study of blood T cell repertoires in COVID-19. In the authors' workflow: Amplification of reference gene primers was used by the study to estimate nucleated cell counts. Libraries were prepared by immunoSEQ multiplex PCR; TCRdb keeps only in-frame clonotypes and omits some of them. V and J calls and clone size are as listed in that table; D and trimming were resolved from the DNA. Here the sample spans roughly 87,000 clones, roughly nine tenths being singletons. CDR3 length: 14 amino acids. Per germline, CDR1 KGHDR and CDR2 SFDVKD. Trimming removed 7 bases from V and 4 bases from J, with 13 bases in between.

The rearrangement joins TRBV24-1 to TRBJ2-1; D is perhaps TRBD2 (7 bases). The source material was peripheral blood. This clonotype was sampled from a woman over 75 with active COVID-19. The CDR3 protein is CATRGGARYNEQFF. DNA of the CDR3: TGTGCCACCAGGGGGGGGGCGCGGTACAATGAGCAGTTCTTC.